Listed below are T cell receptor beta chains from one sample, sequenced in a study of T cells in Graves' hyperthyroidism and ophthalmopathy. Each CDR3 protein gets one entry after TCRdb re-called the multiplex PCR reads with MiXCR. The table lists around 620,000 distinct CDR3 sequences, more than 13% of them singletons. Sequencing used blood. The receptors were gathered from a woman between 18 and 30 years old with Graves' ophthalmopathy. CDR3s include the opening cysteine and the closing phenylalanine or tryptophan. Fields, in order: V gene, D gene, J gene, clone size, CDR3 protein, CDR3 DNA. D genes are given only for firm matches. Size is omitted from some rows. Given values are once, few, many or a class for expanded clones.

>TRBV12-5|-|TRBJ1-3|-
CASGRDRPRYDTIYF
TGTGCTAGTGGACGAGACAGGCCGAGGTACGACACCATATATTTT
>TRBV7-8|-|TRBJ2-1|many
CASSFGQHNEQFF
TGTGCCAGCAGCTTTGGGCAACACAATGAGCAGTTCTTC
>TRBV9|-|TRBJ1-4|-
CASSAQGQPTNEKLFF
TGTGCCAGCAGCGCCCAAGGACAGCCAACTAATGAAAAACTGTTTTTT
>TRBV11-2|TRBD2|TRBJ2-7|many
CASSPGGGGVAGPSYEQYF
TGTGCCAGCAGCCCCGGCGGCGGCGGAGTAGCGGGGCCCTCCTACGAGCAGTACTTC
>TRBV10-3|TRBD1|TRBJ1-1|-
CAISGTGGNTEAFF
TGTGCCATCAGCGGGACAGGCGGGAACACTGAAGCTTTCTTT
>TRBV6-1|TRBD2|TRBJ2-1|many
CASSRLAGGFSYNEQFF
TGTGCCAGCAGTAGACTAGCGGGAGGGTTCTCCTACAATGAGCAGTTCTTC
>TRBV11-2|TRBD2|TRBJ2-3|many
CASGQITSGIGTDTQYF
TGTGCCAGCGGACAAATTACTAGCGGGATCGGCACAGATACGCAGTATTTT
>TRBV6-1|-|TRBJ1-5|-
CASSLSKTDHSNQPQHF
TGTGCCAGCAGCCTATCAAAGACAGACCATAGCAATCAGCCCCAGCATTTT
>TRBV4-2|-|TRBJ2-2|-
CASSQRRTNTGELFF
TGTGCCAGCAGCCAACGCAGGACGAACACCGGGGAGCTGTTTTTT
>TRBV5-6|TRBD2|TRBJ2-3|once
CASSLYGRSTDAQYF
TGTGCCAGCAGCTTGTACGGGAGGAGCACAGATGCGCAGTATTTT
>TRBV20-1|-|TRBJ1-2|many
CSASPLQGWYGYTF
TGCAGTGCTAGCCCCCTTCAGGGCTGGTATGGCTACACCTTC
>TRBV2|TRBD1|TRBJ1-2|many
CASSAGTGDKGGYTF
TGTGCCAGCAGCGCCGGGACAGGGGACAAGGGTGGCTACACCTTC
>TRBV7-9|-|TRBJ2-2|few
CASRFGFATGELFF
TGTGCCAGCAGGTTTGGGTTCGCCACCGGGGAGCTGTTTTTT
>TRBV7-2|TRBD2|TRBJ2-3|few
CASSQGLGSADTQYF
TGTGCCAGCAGCCAGGGACTAGGGAGTGCAGATACGCAGTATTTT
>TRBV28|-|TRBJ1-1|many
CASSPDRSDTEAFF
TGTGCCAGCAGCCCGGACAGATCTGACACTGAAGCTTTCTTT
>TRBV3-1|-|TRBJ2-2|many
CASSSRDGAGELFF
TGTGCCAGCAGCTCCCGTGATGGGGCCGGGGAGCTGTTTTTT
>TRBV18|-|TRBJ2-1|-
CASSPGSRVASEFF
TGTGCCAGCTCACCCGGTTCAAGGGTAGCCTCGGAGTTCTTC
>TRBV24-1|-|TRBJ2-1|-
CATRGTGSYNEQFF
TGTGCCACCAGAGGTACAGGGTCCTACAATGAGCAGTTCTTC